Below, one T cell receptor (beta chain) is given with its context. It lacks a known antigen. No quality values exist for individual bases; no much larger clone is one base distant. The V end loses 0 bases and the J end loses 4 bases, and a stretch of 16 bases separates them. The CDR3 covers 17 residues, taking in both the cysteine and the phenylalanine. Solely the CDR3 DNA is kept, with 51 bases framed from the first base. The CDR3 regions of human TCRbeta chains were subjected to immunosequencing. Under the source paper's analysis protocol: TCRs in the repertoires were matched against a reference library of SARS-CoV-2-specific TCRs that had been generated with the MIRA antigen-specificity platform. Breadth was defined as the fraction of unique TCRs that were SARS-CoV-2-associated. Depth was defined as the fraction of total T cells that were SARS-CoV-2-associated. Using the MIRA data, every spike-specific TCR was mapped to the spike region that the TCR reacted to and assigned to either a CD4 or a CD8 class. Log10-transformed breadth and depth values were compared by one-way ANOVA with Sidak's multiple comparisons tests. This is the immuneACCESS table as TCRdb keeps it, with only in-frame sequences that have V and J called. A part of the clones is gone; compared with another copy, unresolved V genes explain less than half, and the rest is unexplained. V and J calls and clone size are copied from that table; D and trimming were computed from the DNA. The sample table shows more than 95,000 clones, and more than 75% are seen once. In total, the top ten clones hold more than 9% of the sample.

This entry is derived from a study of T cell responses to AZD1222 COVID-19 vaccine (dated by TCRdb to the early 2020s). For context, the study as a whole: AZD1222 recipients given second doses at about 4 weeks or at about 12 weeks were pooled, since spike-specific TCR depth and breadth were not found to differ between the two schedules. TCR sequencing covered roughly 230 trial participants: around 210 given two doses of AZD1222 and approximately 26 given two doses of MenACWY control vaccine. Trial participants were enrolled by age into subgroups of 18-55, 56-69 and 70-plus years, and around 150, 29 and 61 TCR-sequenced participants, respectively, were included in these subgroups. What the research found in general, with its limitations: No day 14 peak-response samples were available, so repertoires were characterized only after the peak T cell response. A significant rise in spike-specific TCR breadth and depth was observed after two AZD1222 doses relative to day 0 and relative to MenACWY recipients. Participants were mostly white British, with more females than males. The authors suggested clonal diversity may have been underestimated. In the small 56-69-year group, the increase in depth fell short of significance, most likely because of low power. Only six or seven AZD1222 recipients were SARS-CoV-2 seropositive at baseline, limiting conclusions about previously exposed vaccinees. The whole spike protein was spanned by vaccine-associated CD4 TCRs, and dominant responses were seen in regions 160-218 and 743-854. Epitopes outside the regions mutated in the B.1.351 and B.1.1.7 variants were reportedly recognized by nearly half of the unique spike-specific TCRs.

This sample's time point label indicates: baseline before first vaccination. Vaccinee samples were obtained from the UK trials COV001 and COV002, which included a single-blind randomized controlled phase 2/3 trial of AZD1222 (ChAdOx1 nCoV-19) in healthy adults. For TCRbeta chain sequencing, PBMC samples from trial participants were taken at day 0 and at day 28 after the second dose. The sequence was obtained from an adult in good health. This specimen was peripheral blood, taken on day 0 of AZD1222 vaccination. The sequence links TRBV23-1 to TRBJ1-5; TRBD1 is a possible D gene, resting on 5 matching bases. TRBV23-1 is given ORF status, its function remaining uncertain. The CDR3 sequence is CASSQSKGRHGNQPQHF. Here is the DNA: TGCGCCAGCAGTCAATCGAAGGGACGGCATGGGAATCAGCCCCAGCATTTT.